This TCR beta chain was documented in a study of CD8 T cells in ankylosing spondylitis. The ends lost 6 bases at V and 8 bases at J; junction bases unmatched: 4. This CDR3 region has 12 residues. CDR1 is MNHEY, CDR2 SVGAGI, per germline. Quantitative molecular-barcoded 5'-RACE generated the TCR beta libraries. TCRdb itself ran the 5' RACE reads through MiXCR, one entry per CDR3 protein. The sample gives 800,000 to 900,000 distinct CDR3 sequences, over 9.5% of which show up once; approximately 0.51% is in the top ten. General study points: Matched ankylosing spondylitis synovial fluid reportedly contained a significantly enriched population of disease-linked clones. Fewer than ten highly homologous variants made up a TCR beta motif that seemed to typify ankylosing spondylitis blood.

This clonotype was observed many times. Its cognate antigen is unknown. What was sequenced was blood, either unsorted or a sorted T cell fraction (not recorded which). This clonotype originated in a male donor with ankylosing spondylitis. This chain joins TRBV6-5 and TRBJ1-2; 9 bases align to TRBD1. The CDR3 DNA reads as TGTGCCAGCAGCCCGACAGGGGGAGGCTACACCTTC. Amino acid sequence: CASSPTGGGYTF.